The present T cell receptor (beta chain) was sequenced within a study of OX40 agonist ivuxolimab in advanced cancers. In the study overall: Prior checkpoint blockade (anti-PD-1, anti-PD-L1 or anti-CTLA-4) was permitted; under 50% had it. Partial responses were achieved by three patients: one hepatocellular carcinoma, two cutaneous melanoma.

A note on this clone: The antigen is unknown.

Germline CDR1 is MDHEN and CDR2 is SYDVKM. This CDR3 has 14 residues. Between the trimmed V and J ends, which lost 3 bases and 5 bases, there was a span of 13 bases. Here immunoSEQ multiplex PCR was the method, and the copy in TCRdb shows in-frame clones only, minus some. The data contain roughly 80,000 clones, over 90% of them singletons. Points from the study as a whole: Some patients without response likewise showed low normalized clonal expansion.

This receptor was identified in an adult with an advanced solid tumor such as melanoma, head and neck, liver or kidney cancer. Sequencing was performed on CD4+ or CD8+ T cells sorted from blood, taken in a trial of the OX40 agonist ivuxolimab. This chain uses TRBV28 with TRBJ2-5; either TRBD1 or TRBD2 may fit D (5 bases each). CDR3 loop: CASSFRGRWETQYF. The CDR3 nucleotides read TGTGCCAGCAGTTTCCGGGGCAGGTGGGAGACCCAGTACTTC.